Listed below are T cell receptor beta chains from one sample, sequenced in a study of shared clonotypes between healthy human individuals. Sequencing used immunoSEQ multiplex PCR; TCRdb keeps in-frame clones, though not all of them. The data contain around 2.5 million clones, more than 85% of them singletons. The sequencing sample was made of naive CD4+ T cells from PBMCs. The source is a man younger than 35 in good health. Some clones in this sample may be carry-over from other donors' samples. The CDR3 runs from the conserved cysteine through the conserved F or W. The order of the fields is J gene, V gene, CDR3 protein.

j_gene: TRBJ1-2
v_gene: TRBV28
CDR3aa: CASSLAGQTGGYTF

j_gene: TRBJ2-1
v_gene: TRBV2
CDR3aa: CASRAQGISYNEQFF

j_gene: TRBJ1-2
v_gene: TRBV7-9
CDR3aa: CASSFGGPPTYTF

j_gene: TRBJ1-2
v_gene: TRBV5-6
CDR3aa: CASCGQGGYGYTF

j_gene: TRBJ2-7
v_gene: TRBV19
CDR3aa: CASSVAGTSGSYEQYF

j_gene: TRBJ1-3
v_gene: TRBV28
CDR3aa: CASSLGGVTGGLGNTIYF

j_gene: TRBJ1-1
v_gene: TRBV19
CDR3aa: CASSWTGSEAFF

j_gene: TRBJ2-1
v_gene: TRBV19
CDR3aa: CASSIASSGRSVNEQFF

j_gene: TRBJ1-5
v_gene: TRBV10-2
CDR3aa: CASTQSRNQPQHF

j_gene: TRBJ2-4
v_gene: TRBV19
CDR3aa: CASSHRHDISKNIQYF

j_gene: TRBJ1-5
v_gene: TRBV19
CDR3aa: CASSSQTSNQPQHF

j_gene: TRBJ1-1
v_gene: TRBV6-1
CDR3aa: CASRAQGAADTEAFF

j_gene: TRBJ2-7
v_gene: TRBV5-1
CDR3aa: CASSLVGYEQYF

j_gene: TRBJ2-7
v_gene: TRBV28
CDR3aa: CASSIYPGLAGGRSSYEQYF

j_gene: TRBJ1-4
v_gene: TRBV27
CDR3aa: CATSTNTGTSTYKLFF

j_gene: TRBJ2-1
v_gene: TRBV19
CDR3aa: CASSIDRGDSSYNEQFF

j_gene: TRBJ2-7
v_gene: TRBV5-1
CDR3aa: CASSFLQGASYEQYF

j_gene: TRBJ1-5
v_gene: TRBV6-1
CDR3aa: CASRIFNQPQHF

j_gene: TRBJ2-7
v_gene: TRBV4-1
CDR3aa: CASSQGGGRGRHEQYF

j_gene: TRBJ1-4
v_gene: TRBV15
CDR3aa: CATSTSKGEKLFF

j_gene: TRBJ2-1
v_gene: TRBV11-2
CDR3aa: CASSSTQSVNEQFF

j_gene: TRBJ1-2
v_gene: TRBV6-5
CDR3aa: CASSADRGLSYTF

j_gene: TRBJ2-1
v_gene: TRBV11-2
CDR3aa: CASSRGGWTTYNEQFF

j_gene: TRBJ2-3
v_gene: TRBV2
CDR3aa: CAGRQNPSTDTQYF

j_gene: TRBJ2-1
v_gene: TRBV18
CDR3aa: CASSPLAGSYNEQFF

j_gene: TRBJ2-7
v_gene: TRBV19
CDR3aa: CASSIVPGYEQYF

j_gene: TRBJ1-3
v_gene: TRBV6-6
CDR3aa: CASSRASGNTIYF

j_gene: TRBJ2-7
v_gene: TRBV5-1
CDR3aa: CASSSASLGTFHEQYF

j_gene: TRBJ2-7
v_gene: TRBV28
CDR3aa: CASSPLGERESYEQYF

j_gene: TRBJ2-7
v_gene: TRBV28
CDR3aa: CASSPNPRQESSYEQYF

j_gene: TRBJ2-3
v_gene: TRBV7-9
CDR3aa: CASSPTSTDTQYF

j_gene: TRBJ1-6
v_gene: TRBV30
CDR3aa: CAWSAAPGTINSPLHF

j_gene: TRBJ2-6
v_gene: TRBV30
CDR3aa: CAWGPGQGNSGANVLTF

j_gene: TRBJ2-7
v_gene: TRBV5-1
CDR3aa: CASSLVGYEQYF

j_gene: TRBJ1-1
v_gene: TRBV6-5
CDR3aa: CASSSVGTEAFF

j_gene: TRBJ1-5
v_gene: TRBV28
CDR3aa: CASSSPGELNQPQHF

j_gene: TRBJ1-1
v_gene: TRBV5-1
CDR3aa: CASSPAGVNTEAFF

j_gene: TRBJ2-5
v_gene: TRBV6-1
CDR3aa: CASSGGTANKETQYF

j_gene: TRBJ1-6
v_gene: TRBV4-3
CDR3aa: CASSLRTGETLHF

j_gene: TRBJ2-7
v_gene: TRBV2
CDR3aa: CASSGTPGEQYF

j_gene: TRBJ1-5
v_gene: TRBV28
CDR3aa: CASRTSAPSQPQHF

j_gene: TRBJ1-1
v_gene: TRBV15
CDR3aa: CATSRESVDYTEAFF

j_gene: TRBJ2-1
v_gene: TRBV5-1
CDR3aa: CASSVTHGQGYNEQFF

j_gene: TRBJ2-1
v_gene: TRBV29-1
CDR3aa: CSVVVRERNEQFF

j_gene: TRBJ1-2
v_gene: TRBV28
CDR3aa: CASSSIRDGSPYGYTF